This TCR beta chain was sequenced during a study of blood T cells in healthy people across ages. Germline assignment: CDR1 SQVTM and CDR2 ANQGSEA. The CDR3 totals 16 residues. The use of a sample-barcoded 5' primer and a J-beta primer mix characterized a second PCR of roughly 7 to 11 cycles. TCRdb reanalysed the 5' RACE reads using MiXCR and keeps one entry per CDR3 protein. Of 650,000 to 900,000 distinct CDR3 sequences listed, 62% are singletons. On this clonotype itself: As yet, its antigen is unknown.

General study points: Donor CMV infection status was unknown, possibly confounding age-related changes in expanded clonotypes.

Each donor supplied roughly 9 milliliters of peripheral blood. Extracted total RNA amounted to at least 5.5 micrograms for each sample. This sequence was found in a man in his thirties or forties in good health. The J gene is TRBJ2-1, the V gene TRBV29-1; 7 bases are shared with TRBD2. The last part of the DNA fits TRBJ2-7 better; the J call may be wrong. The sequencing input was blood. The CDR3 here is CSVQREGSSPYNEQYF. CDR3 nucleotides: TGCAGCGTTCAAAGGGAGGGGAGCAGCCCTTACAATGAGCAGTACTTC.